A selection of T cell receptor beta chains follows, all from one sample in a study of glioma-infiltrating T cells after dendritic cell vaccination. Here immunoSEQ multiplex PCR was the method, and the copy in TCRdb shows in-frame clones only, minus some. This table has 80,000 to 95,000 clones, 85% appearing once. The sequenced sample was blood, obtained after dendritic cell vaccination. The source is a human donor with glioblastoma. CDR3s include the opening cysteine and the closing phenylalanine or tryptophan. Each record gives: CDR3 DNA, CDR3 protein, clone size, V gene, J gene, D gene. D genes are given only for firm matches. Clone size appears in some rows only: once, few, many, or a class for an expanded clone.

CDR3nt: TGTGCCAGCAGTTCCCAGGGCGTGGGGTATTGGGCGAACACCGGGGAGCTGTTTTTT
CDR3aa: CASSSQGVGYWANTGELFF
abundance: NA
v_gene: TRBV28
j_gene: TRBJ2-2
d_gene: NA

CDR3nt: TGCGCCAGCAGCGCCCCCGGACAGGGGCACAATGAGCAGTTCTTC
CDR3aa: CASSAPGQGHNEQFF
abundance: NA
v_gene: TRBV5-1
j_gene: TRBJ2-1
d_gene: TRBD1

CDR3nt: TGTGCCAGCAGCCAGCTCGGACAGGGGGCTGTAGGTACGCAGTATTTT
CDR3aa: CASSQLGQGAVGTQYF
abundance: NA
v_gene: TRBV5-4
j_gene: TRBJ2-3
d_gene: TRBD1

CDR3nt: TGTGCCAGCAGCTCCCCCTACAGGGGATCCACTGAAGCTTTCTTT
CDR3aa: CASSSPYRGSTEAFF
abundance: NA
v_gene: TRBV27
j_gene: TRBJ1-1
d_gene: TRBD1

CDR3nt: TGTGCCAGCAGTTTGGGGGGACTACAAAGGCCCCTCCACTTT
CDR3aa: CASSLGGLQRPLHF
abundance: NA
v_gene: TRBV6-5
j_gene: TRBJ1-6
d_gene: NA

CDR3nt: TGTGCCAGCAGCTTGACAGGGAATCAGCCCCAGCATTTT
CDR3aa: CASSLTGNQPQHF
abundance: NA
v_gene: TRBV5-6
j_gene: TRBJ1-5
d_gene: NA

CDR3nt: TGCAGCGTAGCCGGACAGGGGGTTACGTATGGCTACACCTTC
CDR3aa: CSVAGQGVTYGYTF
abundance: NA
v_gene: TRBV29-1
j_gene: TRBJ1-2
d_gene: TRBD1

CDR3nt: TGTGCCAGTAGTGCAGGGTTGGTGATCGGTGAGCAGTTCTTC
CDR3aa: CASSAGLVIGEQFF
abundance: NA
v_gene: TRBV19
j_gene: TRBJ2-1
d_gene: NA

CDR3nt: TGTGCCAGCAGTGAAATGGGAGAGAGATACAATGAGCAGTTCTTC
CDR3aa: CASSEMGERYNEQFF
abundance: NA
v_gene: TRBV2
j_gene: TRBJ2-1
d_gene: NA

CDR3nt: TGTGCCAGCAGTAGAGGACAGTTGAGCTCCTACGAGCAGTACTTC
CDR3aa: CASSRGQLSSYEQYF
abundance: few
v_gene: TRBV6-6
j_gene: TRBJ2-7
d_gene: NA

CDR3nt: TGTGCCAGCAGCCCATCGCGGACTAGTGGGTATGAGCAGTTCTTC
CDR3aa: CASSPSRTSGYEQFF
abundance: NA
v_gene: TRBV7-9
j_gene: TRBJ2-1
d_gene: TRBD2

CDR3nt: TGTGCCTGGAGTGTAGTAGCGGGAGGCCCTTACGAGCAGTACTTC
CDR3aa: CAWSVVAGGPYEQYF
abundance: few
v_gene: TRBV30
j_gene: TRBJ2-7
d_gene: TRBD2

CDR3nt: TGTGCCTCCACTGCCCATGACAATCAGCCCCAGCATTTT
CDR3aa: CASTAHDNQPQHF
abundance: NA
v_gene: TRBV19
j_gene: TRBJ1-5
d_gene: NA

CDR3nt: TGCAGCGCTCGGGCAGGGGGTCTTTACGAGCAGTACTTC
CDR3aa: CSARAGGLYEQYF
abundance: NA
v_gene: TRBV29-1
j_gene: TRBJ2-7
d_gene: TRBD1

CDR3nt: TGTGCCAGCTCATATACAGGGGCGCGGAATCAGCCCCAGCATTTT
CDR3aa: CASSYTGARNQPQHF
abundance: NA
v_gene: TRBV18
j_gene: TRBJ1-5
d_gene: TRBD1

CDR3nt: TGTGCCAGCAGCCCCTTATTCCCCTACGAGCAGTACTTC
CDR3aa: CASSPLFPYEQYF
abundance: NA
v_gene: TRBV5-5
j_gene: TRBJ2-7
d_gene: NA

CDR3nt: TGTGCCAGCAGCTTAGTTGCTAGCTCGAGTGAGCAGTTCTTC
CDR3aa: CASSLVASSSEQFF
abundance: NA
v_gene: TRBV7-7
j_gene: TRBJ2-1
d_gene: NA

CDR3nt: TGTGCCAGCAGCCAAGGACTAGCGGCAAGTGGGACCGGGGAGCTGTTTTTT
CDR3aa: CASSQGLAASGTGELFF
abundance: NA
v_gene: TRBV4-2
j_gene: TRBJ2-2
d_gene: TRBD2

CDR3nt: TGTGCTCTACACCGGGGAGGGTTGTTAGCTTTCTTT
CDR3aa: CALHRGGLLAFF
abundance: NA
v_gene: TRBV30
j_gene: TRBJ1-1
d_gene: NA

CDR3nt: TGTGCCAGCAGCTTGGCAGGGGGGTATGGCTACACCTTC
CDR3aa: CASSLAGGYGYTF
abundance: NA
v_gene: TRBV5-8
j_gene: TRBJ1-2
d_gene: TRBD1

CDR3nt: TGTGCCAGCAGTTACTACCCGGGAGGTCAAGAGACCCAGTACTTC
CDR3aa: CASSYYPGGQETQYF
abundance: NA
v_gene: TRBV6-5
j_gene: TRBJ2-5
d_gene: TRBD2

CDR3nt: TGTGCCAGCAGTGAGGCTACAGGGGGCGAGGGGACAGATACGCAGTATTTT
CDR3aa: CASSEATGGEGTDTQYF
abundance: few
v_gene: TRBV6-1
j_gene: TRBJ2-3
d_gene: TRBD1

CDR3nt: TGCAGCGTTGATTCAGGGATCTTATACAATGAGCAGTTCTTC
CDR3aa: CSVDSGILYNEQFF
abundance: once
v_gene: TRBV29-1
j_gene: TRBJ2-1
d_gene: NA

CDR3nt: TGTGCCAGCAGTGAAACCAGCGGGAGCTACGAGCAGTACTTC
CDR3aa: CASSETSGSYEQYF
abundance: NA
v_gene: TRBV25-1
j_gene: TRBJ2-7
d_gene: TRBD2

CDR3nt: TGTGCCAGCAGCAAAAGTCTTCGGGAGGGCCGCGAGCAGTTCTTC
CDR3aa: CASSKSLREGREQFF
abundance: NA
v_gene: TRBV5-6
j_gene: TRBJ2-1
d_gene: TRBD2

CDR3nt: TGTGCCAGCAGCTCCCGGACTAGCGACTACGAGCAGTACTTC
CDR3aa: CASSSRTSDYEQYF
abundance: NA
v_gene: TRBV13
j_gene: TRBJ2-7
d_gene: TRBD2

CDR3nt: TGTGCCAGCAGCCCGAGGACTACAACCCTTCGGGGCATTCAGTACTTC
CDR3aa: CASSPRTTTLRGIQYF
abundance: NA
v_gene: TRBV4-2
j_gene: TRBJ2-4
d_gene: NA

CDR3nt: TGTGCCAGCAGCCCTCAGGGTAACCTAGCCAAAAACATTCAGTACTTC
CDR3aa: CASSPQGNLAKNIQYF
abundance: NA
v_gene: TRBV5-7
j_gene: TRBJ2-4
d_gene: NA

CDR3nt: TGTGCCAGCAGCTCTACCCGGGACAGGGGGCAAGGCTACACCTTC
CDR3aa: CASSSTRDRGQGYTF
abundance: NA
v_gene: TRBV7-2
j_gene: TRBJ1-2
d_gene: TRBD1

CDR3nt: TGTGCCACCAGCAGAGAGCGGGGGGGGCCCAACTATGGCTACACCTTC
CDR3aa: CATSRERGGPNYGYTF
abundance: NA
v_gene: TRBV15
j_gene: TRBJ1-2
d_gene: NA

CDR3nt: TGTGCCAGCAGCGACAGGGGTGGCAATCAGCCCCAGCATTTT
CDR3aa: CASSDRGGNQPQHF
abundance: NA
v_gene: TRBV6-5
j_gene: TRBJ1-5
d_gene: TRBD1

CDR3nt: TGTGCCAGCAGTCCCGATGGACGGGAGAGCTCCTACAATGAGCAGTTCTTC
CDR3aa: CASSPDGRESSYNEQFF
abundance: few
v_gene: TRBV25-1
j_gene: TRBJ2-1
d_gene: NA

CDR3nt: TGTGCCAGCAGTTTCGCGGTTTTTTTGTATCAGCCCCAGCATTTT
CDR3aa: CASSFAVFLYQPQHF
abundance: NA
v_gene: TRBV28
j_gene: TRBJ1-5
d_gene: NA

CDR3nt: TGCGCCAGCAGCTCGAATCCGTTGGTAGTTGAAGCTTTCTTT
CDR3aa: CASSSNPLVVEAFF
abundance: NA
v_gene: TRBV5-1
j_gene: TRBJ1-1
d_gene: NA

CDR3nt: TGTGCCAGCAGCTCCGAACAGGGAATGGGGACTGAAGCTTTCTTT
CDR3aa: CASSSEQGMGTEAFF
abundance: NA
v_gene: TRBV2
j_gene: TRBJ1-1
d_gene: NA

CDR3nt: TGCAGCGTTGTGACAGAGAACACTGAAGCTTTCTTT
CDR3aa: CSVVTENTEAFF
abundance: NA
v_gene: TRBV29-1
j_gene: TRBJ1-1
d_gene: NA

CDR3nt: TGCGCCAGCAGCGTCCTAGCGGGAGTCGACACCGGGGAGCTGTTTTTT
CDR3aa: CASSVLAGVDTGELFF
abundance: NA
v_gene: TRBV5-1
j_gene: TRBJ2-2
d_gene: TRBD2

CDR3nt: TGTGCCAGCAGCTTAATTCGACGGACAGCCAATCAGCCCCAGCATTTT
CDR3aa: CASSLIRRTANQPQHF
abundance: once
v_gene: TRBV7-8
j_gene: TRBJ1-5
d_gene: NA

CDR3nt: TGTGCCAGCAGCGTAGATGGCTCAACCTACGAGCAGTACTTC
CDR3aa: CASSVDGSTYEQYF
abundance: NA
v_gene: TRBV9
j_gene: TRBJ2-7
d_gene: NA

CDR3nt: TGCGCCAGCAGCCAAGATCTGTCCCTTTACTATGGCTACACCTTC
CDR3aa: CASSQDLSLYYGYTF
abundance: NA
v_gene: TRBV4-1
j_gene: TRBJ1-2
d_gene: NA